This TCR beta chain was sequenced in a study of glioma-infiltrating T cells. Amplification of TCR alpha and beta CDR3 regions from RNA used iRepertoire nested multiplex PCR. TCRdb reprocessed the multiplex PCR reads via MiXCR and lists one record per CDR3 protein. The sample records 400,000 or so distinct CDR3 sequences, less than 50% being singletons. V dropped 7 bases and J dropped 6; count of bases not matched to a gene: 7. Germline V lookup: CDR1 MDHEN, CDR2 SYDVKM. The CDR3 totals 15 residues. The sequence derives from a human donor with low-grade glioma or glioblastoma, undergoing nonglioma brain surgery, or in good health (not recorded which). The genes are TRBV28 and TRBJ1-5, with 12 bases identical to TRBD1. Sample: glioma tissue, nonneoplastic brain tissue, or PBMCs (not recorded which). This CDR3 reads CASTRDRGRGQPQHF. The CDR3 DNA reads TGTGCCAGCACCAGGGACAGGGGGCGCGGTCAGCCCCAGCATTTT.